Listed below are T cell receptor beta chains from one sample, sequenced in a study of shared clonotypes between healthy human individuals. The assay was immunoSEQ multiplex PCR, and TCRdb's table has in-frame clones only and misses some. This sample has about 2.2 million clones, with about 93% found just once. Input material: naive CD8+ T cells from PBMCs. The receptors stem from a man between 18 and 35 years old in good health. Some clones in this sample may be carry-over from other donors' samples. Each CDR3 is given with its conserved first and last residue. A D gene is named only where the DNA matches it firmly. Clone size is given for some rows only: seen once, a few or many times, or a class if the clone is expanded.

>TRBV9|TRBJ1-1|.|few
TGTGCCAGCAGCGCCCCGGACAGCGAAGATCTTGAAGCTTTCTTT
CASSAPDSEDLEAFF
>TRBV7-3|TRBJ2-1|TRBD1|.
TGTGCCAGCAGCTTAGACAGGGGGAATGAGCAGTTCTTC
CASSLDRGNEQFF
>TRBV28|TRBJ2-2|TRBD2|.
TGTGCCAGCAGTTTATCGGGGGGCACCGGGGAGCTGTTTTTT
CASSLSGGTGELFF
>TRBV7-9|TRBJ2-2|.|.
TGTGCCAGCCGTCTCGGGCCCGGGGAGCTGTTTTTT
CASRLGPGELFF
>TRBV28|TRBJ1-4|.|.
TGTGCCAGCAGCGATCCCGAGGAAAACGCGGATGAAAAACTGTTTTTT
CASSDPEENADEKLFF
>TRBV4-1|TRBJ2-7|.|.
TGCGCCAGCAGCCAAATCTTGAAAGGCAACTACGAGCAGTACTTC
CASSQILKGNYEQYF
>TRBV7-9|TRBJ1-1|.|few
TGTGCCAGCAGCTTCGGAGAAATGAACACTGAAGCTTTCTTT
CASSFGEMNTEAFF
>TRBV19|TRBJ2-7|TRBD2|.
TGTGCCAGTAGTAGGAGCGGGAGCTCCTACGAGCAGTACTTC
CASSRSGSSYEQYF
>TRBV28|TRBJ1-5|.|.
TGTGCCAGCGGAGGAGGACGGGACAATCAGCCCCAGCATTTT
CASGGGRDNQPQHF
>TRBV4-1|TRBJ2-1|TRBD2|.
TGCGCCAGCAGCCAAACTAGCGGGAGGGCACACAATGAGCAGTTCTTC
CASSQTSGRAHNEQFF
>TRBV11-2|TRBJ2-5|TRBD1|.
TGTGCCAGCAGCTTATGGTCAGGGACAGTGAAAGAGACCCAGTACTTC
CASSLWSGTVKETQYF
>TRBV9|TRBJ2-3|.|.
TGTGCCAGCAGCGTAACGGGCGGTAGCACAGATACGCAGTATTTT
CASSVTGGSTDTQYF
>TRBV28|TRBJ2-7|TRBD2|.
TGTGCCACCTCCGACCTAGCGGACTCCTACGAGCAGTACTTC
CATSDLADSYEQYF
>TRBV7-2|TRBJ2-5|TRBD2|.
TGTGCCAGCAGCTTAAAACTAGCGGGAGCTTTTGGGACCCAGTACTTC
CASSLKLAGAFGTQYF
>TRBV7-9|TRBJ1-5|.|few
TGTGCCAGCAGCTCCGGAAGGGGGGCTAATCAGCCCCAGCATTTT
CASSSGRGANQPQHF
>TRBV15|TRBJ2-5|.|.
TGTGCCACCGGGCCGAGCCGGGCGGAGACCCAGTACTTC
CATGPSRAETQYF
>TRBV7-2|TRBJ2-1|TRBD1|.
TGTGCCAGCAGCTTGGGGACAGGGGAGCACAATGAGCAGTTCTTC
CASSLGTGEHNEQFF
>TRBV7-9|TRBJ2-7|.|.
TGTGCCAGCAGCGACAGTCCGACCTACGAGCAGTACTTC
CASSDSPTYEQYF
>TRBV27|TRBJ2-7|TRBD1|.
TGTGCCAGCAGTTTATACGCAGGGGGACCCTACGAGCAGTACTTC
CASSLYAGGPYEQYF
>TRBV21-1|TRBJ2-1|.|.
TGTGCCAGCAATGGGACAGGGGCACCCCAAGACCAAAGGAGCTCCTACAATGAGCAGTTCTTC
CASNGTGAPQDQRSSYNEQFF
>TRBV27|TRBJ2-3|.|.
TGTGCCAGCAGTTTATTATATCCTAGCACAGATACGCAGTATTTT
CASSLLYPSTDTQYF
>TRBV9|TRBJ2-2|.|once
TGTGCCAGCAGCACCCCTCTGACGCAGACGAACACCGGGGAGCTGTTTTTT
CASSTPLTQTNTGELFF
>TRBV29-1|TRBJ2-3|TRBD2|.
TGCAGCGTTGAAGTAGCGGGCTCTAGCACAGATACGCAGTATTTT
CSVEVAGSSTDTQYF
>TRBV30|TRBJ2-1|TRBD2|.
TGTGCCTGGAGTTACGCACTAGCGGGAGTAGGTGGTCTTGATGAGCAGTTCTTC
CAWSYALAGVGGLDEQFF
>TRBV9|TRBJ2-7|.|.
TGTGCCAGCAGCGTAGGGGGACCGACCTACGAGCAGTACTTC
CASSVGGPTYEQYF
>TRBV27|TRBJ2-5|TRBD2|.
TGTGCCAGCAGTGGGACTAGCGGGATAAAGACCCAGTACTTC
CASSGTSGIKTQYF
>TRBV5-3|TRBJ2-4|TRBD1|.
TGTGCCAGAAGCTTGGGGGACAGGGTTGAAAACATTCAGTACTTC
CARSLGDRVENIQYF
>TRBV10-3|TRBJ2-1|TRBD1|.
TGTGCCATCAGTGGACCCGGGACAGGGTTCTACAATGAGCAGTTCTTC
CAISGPGTGFYNEQFF
>TRBV19|TRBJ2-7|.|.
TGTGCCAGTAGTATTGCGGGCTGGGACGAGCAGTACTTC
CASSIAGWDEQYF
>TRBV7-7|TRBJ2-7|.|once
TGTGCCAGCAGCCCGGGACCTCTGGGGGACGAGCAGTACTTC
CASSPGPLGDEQYF
>TRBV7-2|TRBJ2-7|.|.
TGTGCCAGCAGCTTGAAGGAGGGTAGGCCATACGAGCAGTACTTC
CASSLKEGRPYEQYF
>TRBV29-1|TRBJ2-1|TRBD2|.
TGCAGCGTTGAGGTACCTAGTGCGGGAGTTCGGAATGAGCAGTTCTTC
CSVEVPSAGVRNEQFF
>TRBV13|TRBJ1-2|.|.
TGTGCCAGCAGCGCCCTTGGGGCCCCGGGGACCTTC
CASSALGAPGTF
>TRBV9|TRBJ1-3|.|.
TGTGCCAGCAGCGTAGGGGGGGCTGGAAACACCATATATTTT
CASSVGGAGNTIYF
>TRBV11-2|TRBJ2-7|TRBD1|.
TGTGCCAGCAGCCAGAGGGGGACAGTCTACGAGCAGTACTTC
CASSQRGTVYEQYF
>TRBV2|TRBJ2-2|TRBD2|few
TGTGCCAGCGGACTAGCGGGTTCGAACACCGGGGAGCTGTTTTTT
CASGLAGSNTGELFF
>TRBV27|TRBJ2-1|.|.
TGTGCCAGCAGTTTGGGGGTTTTGGATGAGCAGTTCTTC
CASSLGVLDEQFF